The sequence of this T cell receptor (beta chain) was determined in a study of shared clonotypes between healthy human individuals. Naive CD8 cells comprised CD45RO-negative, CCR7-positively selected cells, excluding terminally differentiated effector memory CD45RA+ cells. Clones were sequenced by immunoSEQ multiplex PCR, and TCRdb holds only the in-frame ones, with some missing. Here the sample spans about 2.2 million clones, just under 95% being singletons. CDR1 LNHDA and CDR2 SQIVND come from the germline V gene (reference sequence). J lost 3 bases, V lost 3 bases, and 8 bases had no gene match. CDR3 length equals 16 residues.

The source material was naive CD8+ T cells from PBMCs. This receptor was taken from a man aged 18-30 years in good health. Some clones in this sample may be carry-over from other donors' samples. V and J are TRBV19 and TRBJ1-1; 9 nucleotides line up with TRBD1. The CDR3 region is CASSMGTGIAHTEAFF. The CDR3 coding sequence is TGTGCCAGTAGTATGGGGACAGGGATTGCTCACACTGAAGCTTTCTTT.